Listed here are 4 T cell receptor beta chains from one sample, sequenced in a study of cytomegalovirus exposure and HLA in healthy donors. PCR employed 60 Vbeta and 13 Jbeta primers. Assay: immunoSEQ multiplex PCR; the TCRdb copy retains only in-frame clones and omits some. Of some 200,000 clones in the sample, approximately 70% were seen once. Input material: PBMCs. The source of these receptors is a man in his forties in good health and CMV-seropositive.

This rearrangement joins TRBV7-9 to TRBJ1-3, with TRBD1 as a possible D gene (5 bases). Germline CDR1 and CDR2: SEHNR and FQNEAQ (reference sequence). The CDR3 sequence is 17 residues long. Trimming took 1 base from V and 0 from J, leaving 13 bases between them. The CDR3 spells CASSLGQGTLSGNTIYF. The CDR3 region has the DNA TGTGCCAGCAGCTTAGGCCAGGGAACCCTCTCTGGAAACACCATATATTTT.

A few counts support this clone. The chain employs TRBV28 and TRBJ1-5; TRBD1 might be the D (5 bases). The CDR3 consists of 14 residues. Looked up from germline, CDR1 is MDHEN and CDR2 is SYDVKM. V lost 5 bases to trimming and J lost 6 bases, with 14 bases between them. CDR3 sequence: CASSPAGVSQPQHF. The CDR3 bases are TGTGCCAGCAGTCCCGCGGGGGTTAGTCAGCCCCAGCATTTT. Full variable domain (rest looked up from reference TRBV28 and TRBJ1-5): DVKVTQSSRYLVKRTGEKVFLECVQDMDHENMFWYRQDPGLGLRLIYFSYDVKMKEKGDIPEGYSVSREKKERFSLILESASTNQTSMYLCASSPAGVSQPQHFGDGTRLSIL.

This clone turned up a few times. This CDR3 is CASSLLGLAGTGTQYF. CDR3 sequence (DNA): TGTGCCAGCAGCTTATTGGGACTAGCGGGGACGGGGACCCAGTACTTC. The chain couples TRBV13 to TRBJ2-5, with 13 bases that match TRBD2. CDR3 length equals 16 residues. Germline CDR1 and CDR2: PRHDT and FYEKMQ (reference sequence). The V and J ends lost 2 bases and 7 bases, in that order; junction bases with no gene match: 7.

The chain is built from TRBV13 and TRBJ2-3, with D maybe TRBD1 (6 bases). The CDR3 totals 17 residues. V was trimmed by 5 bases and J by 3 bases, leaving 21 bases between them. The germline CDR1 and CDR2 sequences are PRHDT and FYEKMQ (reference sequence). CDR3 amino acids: CASSLGRWGLWTDTQYF. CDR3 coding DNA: TGTGCCAGCAGCCTGGGGCGTTGGGGGCTGTGGACAGATACGCAGTATTTT. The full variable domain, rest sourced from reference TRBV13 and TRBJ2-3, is AAGVIQSPRHLIKEKRETATLKCYPIPRHDTVYWYQQGPGQDPQFLISFYEKMQSDKGSIPDRFSAQQFSDYHSELNMSSLELGDSALYFCASSLGRWGLWTDTQYFGPGTRLTVL.